These 17 T cell receptor beta chains were sequenced from one sample in a study of T cell responses to AZD1222 COVID-19 vaccine (dated by TCRdb to the early 2020s). The sample's time point label is to be understood as: baseline before first vaccination. Libraries were prepared through the immunoSEQ multiplex PCR assay. The table comes from immuneACCESS by way of TCRdb, which keeps in-frame sequences with V and J called. Part of the clones is missing from these tables; in studies checked, under half for an unresolved V gene and the rest for unknown reasons. The sample contains tens of thousands of clones, 80% to 90% of them found a single time. Of the sample, roughly 5% is held by the ten largest clones. The sequenced sample was peripheral blood, obtained on day 0 of AZD1222 vaccination. The receptors here all came from an adult in good health.

The chain links TRBV4-1 to TRBJ2-3, with D perhaps assigned TRBD1 or TRBD2 (5 bases each). With 4 bases removed from V and 1 base from J, the gap between germline ends came to 12 bases. This CDR3 spans 15 amino acids. Germline CDR1 and CDR2: MGHRA and YSYEKL. DNA of the CDR3: TGCGCCAGCAGCCGAGGGGAAGTCGGCACAGATACGCAGTATTTT. Protein: CASSRGEVGTDTQYF.

J is TRBJ2-7 and V is TRBV5-4; 7 bases agree with TRBD1. This CDR3 is built from 14 residues. The junction had 9 bases not matched to a gene; V was cut back by 4 bases and J by 5 bases. Germline CDR1 reads SGHNT; CDR2 reads YYREEE (reference sequence). The DNA for the CDR3 is TGTGCCAGCAGCACAGGACAGGCAGCGAACGAGCAGTACTTC. This encodes CASSTGQAANEQYF.

The rearrangement links TRBV6-2 or TRBV6-3 to TRBJ2-7, with 12 bases fitting TRBD2. CDR1 and CDR2 (germline): MNHEY, SVGEGT. The CDR3 loop spans 14 amino acids. The V segment lost 5 bases and the J segment 2 bases; nucleotides outside the gene matches: 1. This CDR3 reads CASSRLAGAYEQYF. CDR3 nucleotides: TGTGCCAGCAGTAGACTAGCGGGGGCCTACGAGCAGTACTTC.

This clone has a handful of counts. This chain uses TRBV16 with TRBJ1-1, with a weak D call TRBD1 (5 bases). This CDR3 has 14 residues. Germline V gives CDR1 KGHSY, CDR2 FQNENV. Trimming left V 0 bases short and J 6 bases short, with 11 bases between. The CDR3 reads CASSQSGRAAEAFF. DNA for the CDR3: TGTGCCAGCAGCCAATCGGGGCGGGCCGCTGAAGCTTTCTTT. The full variable domain, with the rest looked up from reference TRBV16 and TRBJ1-1, is GEEVAQTPKHLVRGEGQKAKLYCAPIKGHSYVFWYQQVLKNEFKFLISFQNENVFDETGMPKERFSAKCLPNSPCSLEIQATKLEDSAVYFCASSQSGRAAEAFFGQGTRLTVV.

J is TRBJ1-6 and V is TRBV19, with a weak D call TRBD1 (6 bases). CDR3 length equals 15 residues. The ends were cut back, 6 bases at V and 7 bases at J, with 16 bases in the middle. CDR1 is LNHDA and CDR2 is SQIVND in the germline V gene (reference sequence). The DNA for the CDR3 is TGTGCCAGTAGGGAACAGGGCCCGCGGAATTCACCCCTCCACTTT. It is translated as CASREQGPRNSPLHF.

This clone has just a few counts. The rearrangement links TRBV6-2 or TRBV6-3 to TRBJ1-5; possibly TRBD1 for D (6 bases). The length of the CDR3 is 14 residues. V was clipped by 5 bases and J by 3 bases, with 11 bases between them. Germline V gene data show CDR1 as MNHEY and CDR2 as SVGEGT. The CDR3 sequence is CASSPWDTNQPQHF. As DNA, the CDR3 is TGTGCCAGCAGTCCGTGGGACACCAATCAGCCCCAGCATTTT.

The V gene is TRBV7-8, the J gene TRBJ1-2; a weak D match, TRBD1 (5 bases). The V and J ends lost 1 base and 7 bases respectively, with 10 bases between them. There are 13 residues in the CDR3. CDR1 and CDR2 from the germline V gene are SGHVS and FQNEAQ. CDR3 DNA sequence: TGTGCCAGCAGCTTAGAAGGGGCCGGTGGCTACACCTTC. Translating it yields CASSLEGAGGYTF.

This chain links TRBV29-1 with TRBJ1-2; D is uncertain. V lost 4 bases, J lost 0 bases, and 6 bases lay in between. CDR1 is SQVTM, CDR2 ANQGSEA, per germline. This CDR3 comprises 12 residues. The CDR3 DNA follows: TGCAGCGTTGCTCTGGCTAACTATGGCTACACCTTC. This translates into CSVALANYGYTF.

The chain combines TRBV5-1 with TRBJ1-6; TRBD1 agrees at 10 bases. CDR3 length equals 15 residues. J gave up 9 bases and V 4 bases, and 7 bases lay outside the gene matches. Germline CDR1 is SGHRS and CDR2 is YFSETQ. The CDR3 here is CASSLSGQGGSPLHF. The CDR3 DNA sequence: TGCGCCAGCAGCCTAAGCGGACAGGGGGGTTCACCCCTCCACTTT.

V gene TRBV2 combines with J gene TRBJ1-1; no clear D gene. The CDR3 runs 11 residues. The germline V and J ends were trimmed by 2 bases and 5 bases, with 3 bases remaining between them. The germline gives CDR1 SNHLY, CDR2 FYNNEI. CDR3 DNA: TGTGCCAGCAGTGAACTGACTGAAGCTTTCTTT. It specifies CASSELTEAFF.

V usage is TRBV29-1 and J usage is TRBJ2-7, with 9 bases matching TRBD1. Germline loops: CDR1 SQVTM, CDR2 ANQGSEA. CDR3 size: 13 residues. V shed 6 bases and J 3 bases; nucleotides not matched to a gene: 6. The CDR3 here is CSVTNRGLYEQYF. For the CDR3, the DNA is TGCAGCGTGACAAACAGGGGGCTCTACGAGCAGTACTTC.

V is TRBV19 and J is TRBJ1-2; D might be TRBD1 (5 bases). Germline V CDR1 and CDR2: LNHDA, SQIVND (reference sequence). Trimming left V 5 bases short and J 7 bases short, with 14 bases between. The CDR3 loop spans 13 amino acids. The CDR3 loop is CASSLRDGTGYTF. The CDR3 DNA follows: TGTGCCAGTAGTCTCCGGGACGGGACTGGCTACACCTTC.

The gene calls are TRBV19 and TRBJ1-4, with D perhaps matching TRBD1 (6 bases). The CDR3 spans 15 residues. The V and J ends lost 4 bases and 0 bases respectively, with 9 bases between them. The germline V gene has CDR1 LNHDA and CDR2 SQIVND (reference sequence). CDR3 sequence: CASSRRTATNEKLFF. In nucleotides, the CDR3 is TGTGCCAGTAGTAGAAGGACAGCAACTAATGAAAAACTGTTTTTT.

This rearrangement joins TRBV5-1 to TRBJ1-4, with 7 bases aligning to TRBD1. Germline CDR1 is SGHRS and CDR2 is YFSETQ. The CDR3 covers 15 residues. After removal of 4 bases from V and 5 bases from J, the junction contained 8 bases not matched to a gene. The DNA for the CDR3 is TGCGCCAGCAGCCTACACAGGGGACCAAATGAAAAACTGTTTTTT. This translates into CASSLHRGPNEKLFF.

This clone was recorded a few times. This chain connects TRBV5-5 to TRBJ1-4; D is unclear. The germline CDR1 and CDR2 sequences are SGHKS and YYEKEE (reference sequence). V lost 3 bases, J lost 5 bases, and 8 bases lay in between. The CDR3 runs 13 residues. The CDR3 here is CASSYSGNEKLFF. The CDR3 nucleotides read TGTGCCAGCAGCTACTCCGGGAATGAAAAACTGTTTTTT.

The J gene is TRBJ2-1, the V gene TRBV3-1 (or the pseudogene TRBV3-2); D is perhaps TRBD1 or TRBD2 (6 bases each). The germline V gene encodes CDR1 LGHDT and CDR2 YNNKEL (reference sequence). V was clipped by 2 bases and J by 13 bases, with 12 bases between them. The CDR3 is made up of 12 amino acids. Written as DNA, the CDR3 is TGTGCCAGCAGCCAAAGGACCGGGGGCCAGTTCTTC. Protein sequence: CASSQRTGGQFF.

The chain recombines TRBV27 with TRBJ1-6; TRBD1 matches 8 bases. The J segment lost 8 bases and the V segment lost 7 bases, leaving 13 bases of the junction unmatched. The germline V gene encodes CDR1 MNHEY and CDR2 SMNVEV (reference sequence). This CDR3 is 16 amino acids long. CDR3 sequence: CASKDQGALRDSPLHF. DNA for the CDR3: TGTGCCAGCAAGGATCAGGGGGCGCTGAGGGATTCACCCCTCCACTTT.